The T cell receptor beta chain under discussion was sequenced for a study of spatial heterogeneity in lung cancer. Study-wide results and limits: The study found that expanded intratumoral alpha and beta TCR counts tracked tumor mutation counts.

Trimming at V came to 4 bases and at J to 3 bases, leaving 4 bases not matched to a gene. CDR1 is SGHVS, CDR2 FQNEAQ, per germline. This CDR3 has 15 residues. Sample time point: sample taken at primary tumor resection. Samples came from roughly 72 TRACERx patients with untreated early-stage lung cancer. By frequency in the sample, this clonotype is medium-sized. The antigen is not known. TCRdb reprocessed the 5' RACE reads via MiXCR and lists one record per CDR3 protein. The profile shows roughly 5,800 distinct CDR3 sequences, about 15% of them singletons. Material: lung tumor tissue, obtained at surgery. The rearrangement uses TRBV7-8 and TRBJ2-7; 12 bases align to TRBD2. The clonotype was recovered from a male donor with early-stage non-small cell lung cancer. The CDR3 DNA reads TGTGCCAGCAGCTCGAGGACTAGCGGGGACTACGAGCAGTACTTC. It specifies CASSSRTSGDYEQYF.